Listed below are T cell receptor beta chains from one sample, sequenced in a study of T cells after yellow fever vaccination. TCRdb re-called the 5' RACE reads through MiXCR, storing one row per CDR3 protein. The data contain 450,000 to 600,000 distinct CDR3 sequences, roughly 14% of them seen just once; the ten biggest clones take up over 11%. The material was PBMCs, obtained on the day of the yellow fever booster vaccination. Receptors originate from a man younger than 40 who received the YFV17D yellow fever vaccine. Each CDR3 is given without its conserved first and last residue. The order of the fields is D gene, V gene, CDR3 protein. The D gene is left open where the match is weak.

>-|TRBV5-6
ASSYRAPTPQETQY
>TRBD2|TRBV20-1
CARALAGIADTQY
>-|TRBV6-2/TRBV6-3
ASPKRIPGANVLT
>-|TRBV29-1
SVENPSGGAGAGELF
>TRBD2|TRBV18
ASSPPGRLAGARTGELF
>TRBD2|TRBV7-6
ASSLETGGSGEQF
>-|TRBV12-3/TRBV12-4
ASSLSGLSGSDTQY
>TRBD1|TRBV20-1
SATQGADEQY
>TRBD1|TRBV12-3/TRBV12-4
ASSFGTGARQADTQY
>-|TRBV5-1
ASSLQGYNSPLH
>TRBD1|TRBV12-3/TRBV12-4
ASRQSGQGPYEQY
>-|TRBV7-8
ASSLMGGDSNQPQH
>TRBD1|TRBV6-5
ASRGTGNTGELF
>-|TRBV5-4
ASSQNNEQF
>-|TRBV7-8
ASSHRWGLDYEQY
>-|TRBV29-1
SVAGTIVVGYT
>TRBD2|TRBV28
ASTKGLIQETQY
>-|TRBV5-1
ASSIGQYNEQF
>-|TRBV11-2
ASSTRLVSPLH
>TRBD1|TRBV27
ASSTRDRGGNSPLH